This TCR beta chain is drawn from a study of shared clonotypes between healthy human individuals. The study's findings and limits: The study sampled only blood, and tissue repertoires likely differ.

Clones were read by immunoSEQ multiplex PCR, and TCRdb kept only the in-frame ones, dropping some. This sample has some 500,000 clones, with approximately 95% found just once. As regards this clone: Its antigen is as yet unknown.

Per the germline V gene, CDR1 is SNHLY and CDR2 is FYNNEI. The CDR3 is made up of 12 amino acids. V was clipped by 4 bases and J by 0 bases, with 2 bases between them. The gene calls are TRBV2 and TRBJ2-3; D is uncertain. The sample consisted of naive CD4+ T cells sorted from blood. Subset given: CD45RA+ positively selected. The TCR originated in a woman younger than 45 in good health. CDR3 in amino acids: CASSGSTDTQYF. CDR3 coding DNA: TGTGCCAGCAGTGGTAGCACAGATACGCAGTATTTT.